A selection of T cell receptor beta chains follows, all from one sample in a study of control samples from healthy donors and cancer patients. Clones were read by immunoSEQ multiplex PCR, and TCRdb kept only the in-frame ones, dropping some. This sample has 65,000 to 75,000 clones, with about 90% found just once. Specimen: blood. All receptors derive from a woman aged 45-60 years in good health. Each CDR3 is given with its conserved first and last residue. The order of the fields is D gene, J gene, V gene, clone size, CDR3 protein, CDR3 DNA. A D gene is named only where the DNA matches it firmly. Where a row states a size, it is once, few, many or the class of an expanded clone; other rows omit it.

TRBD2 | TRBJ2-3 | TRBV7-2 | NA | CASSLVFSGRADTQYF | TGTGCCAGCAGCTTAGTTTTTAGCGGGAGGGCAGATACGCAGTATTTT
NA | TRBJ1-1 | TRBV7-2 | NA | CASSLRAGGPAFF | TGTGCCAGCAGCTTACGGGCTGGGGGGCCAGCTTTCTTT
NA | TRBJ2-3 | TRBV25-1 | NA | CASSDPGPGDGRQYF | TGTGCCAGCAGTGATCCAGGGCCAGGGGATGGGAGGCAGTATTTT
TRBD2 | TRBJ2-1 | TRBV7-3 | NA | CASSLSGSSYNEQFF | TGTGCCAGCAGCTTAAGCGGGAGCTCCTACAATGAGCAGTTCTTC
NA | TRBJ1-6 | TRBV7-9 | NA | CASSPVDSYNSPLHF | TGTGCCAGCAGCCCCGTAGACAGTTATAATTCACCCCTCCACTTT
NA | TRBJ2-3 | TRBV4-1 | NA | CASSPPTNLNTDTQYF | TGCGCCAGCAGCCCTCCGACTAATTTGAACACAGATACGCAGTATTTT
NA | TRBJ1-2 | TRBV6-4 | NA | CASSVSSELPRGYTF | TGTGCCAGCAGTGTCTCATCTGAGCTACCTCGGGGCTACACCTTC
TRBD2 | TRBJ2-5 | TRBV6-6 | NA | CASRGTSGRGETQYF | TGTGCCAGCAGGGGGACTAGCGGGAGAGGGGAGACCCAGTACTTC
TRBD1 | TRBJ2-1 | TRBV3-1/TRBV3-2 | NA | CASSQDIGTGGYEQFF | TGTGCCAGCAGCCAAGATATTGGGACAGGGGGCTATGAGCAGTTCTTC
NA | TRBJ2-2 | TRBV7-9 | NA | CASSLVLDSANTGELFF | TGTGCCAGCAGCTTAGTCCTCGATTCCGCGAACACCGGGGAGCTGTTTTTT
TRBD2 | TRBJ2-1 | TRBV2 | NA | CASSPGLAGGNEQFF | TGTGCCAGCAGTCCGGGACTAGCGGGCGGCAATGAGCAGTTCTTC
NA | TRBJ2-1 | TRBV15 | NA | CATSRGAGDEQFF | TGTGCCACCAGCAGAGGGGCGGGCGACGAGCAGTTCTTC
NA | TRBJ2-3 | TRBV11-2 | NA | CASSLEGAGADTQYF | TGTGCCAGCAGCTTAGAGGGCGCCGGAGCAGATACGCAGTATTTT
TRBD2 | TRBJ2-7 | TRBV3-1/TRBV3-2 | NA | CASSPGLAGPYEQYF | TGTGCCAGCAGCCCGGGACTAGCGGGACCCTACGAGCAGTACTTC
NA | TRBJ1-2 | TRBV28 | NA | CASSLIGGDYGYTF | TGTGCCAGCAGTTTAATCGGAGGGGACTATGGCTACACCTTC
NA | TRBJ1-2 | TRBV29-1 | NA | CSVGGWGYGYTF | TGCAGCGTTGGGGGATGGGGCTATGGCTACACCTTC
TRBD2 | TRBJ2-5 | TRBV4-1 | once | CASSQGRASGETQYF | TGCGCCAGCAGCCAAGGCCGGGCTAGCGGGGAGACCCAGTACTTC
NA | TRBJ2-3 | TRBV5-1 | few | CASSSGASTDTQYF | TGCGCCAGCAGCTCCGGGGCTAGCACAGATACGCAGTATTTT
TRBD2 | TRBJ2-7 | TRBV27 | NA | CASSLKGGSSYEQYF | TGTGCCAGCAGTTTAAAGGGCGGGAGCTCCTACGAGCAGTACTTC
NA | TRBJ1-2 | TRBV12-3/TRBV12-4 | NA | CASTPWGRDGYTF | TGTGCCAGCACCCCGTGGGGGCGGGATGGCTACACCTTC
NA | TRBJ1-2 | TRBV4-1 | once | CASSQDRLYGYTF | TGCGCCAGCAGCCAAGACCGGCTTTATGGCTACACCTTC
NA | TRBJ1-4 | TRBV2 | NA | CASSMDGATNEKLFF | TGTGCCAGCAGTATGGACGGTGCAACTAATGAAAAACTGTTTTTT
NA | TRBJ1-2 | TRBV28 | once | CASSLLNVGNYGYTF | TGTGCCAGCAGTTTATTGAACGTGGGTAACTATGGCTACACCTTC
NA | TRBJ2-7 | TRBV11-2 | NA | CASSLDRGGRYEQYF | TGTGCCAGCAGCTTAGATCGGGGAGGACGGTACGAGCAGTACTTC
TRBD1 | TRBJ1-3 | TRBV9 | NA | CATSGGSGNTIYF | TGTGCCACCTCAGGGGGTTCTGGAAACACCATATATTTT
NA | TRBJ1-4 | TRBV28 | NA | CASSPAEPNEKLFF | TGTGCCAGCAGTCCCGCGGAGCCTAATGAAAAACTGTTTTTT
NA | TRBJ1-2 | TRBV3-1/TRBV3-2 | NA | CASSPFLPESDGYTF | TGTGCCAGCAGCCCCTTCCTCCCCGAGTCGGATGGCTACACCTTC
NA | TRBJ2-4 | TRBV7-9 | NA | CASSQDMDIQYF | TGTGCCAGCAGCCAGGATATGGACATTCAGTACTTC
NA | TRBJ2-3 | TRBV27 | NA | CASSPGSLRYTQYF | TGTGCCAGCAGCCCCGGCTCGCTTAGGTATACGCAGTATTTT
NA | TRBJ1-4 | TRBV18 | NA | CASSPQLGGNEKLFF | TGTGCCAGCTCACCACAGCTTGGGGGCAATGAAAAACTGTTTTTT
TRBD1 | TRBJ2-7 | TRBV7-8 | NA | CASSLGGQAYEQYF | TGTGCCAGCAGCTTAGGGGGACAGGCCTACGAGCAGTACTTC
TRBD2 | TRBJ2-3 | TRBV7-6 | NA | CASSLLASGRMADTQYF | TGTGCCAGCAGCTTATTGGCTAGCGGGAGGATGGCAGATACGCAGTATTTT
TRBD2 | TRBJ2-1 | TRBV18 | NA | CASSLGTSGRGDNEQFF | TGTGCCAGCTCACTGGGGACTAGCGGGAGAGGGGACAATGAGCAGTTCTTC
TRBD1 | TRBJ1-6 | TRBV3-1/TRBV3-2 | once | CASSQTGGYNSPLHF | TGTGCCAGCAGCCAAACAGGGGGCTATAATTCACCCCTCCACTTT
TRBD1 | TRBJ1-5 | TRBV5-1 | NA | CASSLRTGGYLGNQPQHF | TGCGCCAGCAGCTTGCGGACAGGGGGATACTTGGGCAATCAGCCCCAGCATTTT
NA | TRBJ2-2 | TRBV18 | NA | CASAKTGTQNTGELFF | TGTGCCAGCGCGAAGACCGGGACTCAGAACACCGGGGAGCTGTTTTTT
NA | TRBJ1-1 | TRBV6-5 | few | CASSPRTAEAFF | TGTGCCAGCTCCCCGAGGACAGCTGAAGCTTTCTTT
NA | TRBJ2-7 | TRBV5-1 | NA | CASSCYEQYF | TGCGCCAGCAGCTGTTACGAGCAGTACTTC
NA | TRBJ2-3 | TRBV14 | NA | CASSHYTRADTQYF | TGTGCCAGCAGCCACTACACCAGGGCAGATACGCAGTATTTT
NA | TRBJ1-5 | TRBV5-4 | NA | CASSLGPIPNQPQHF | TGTGCCAGCAGCTTGGGACCAATCCCCAATCAGCCCCAGCATTTT
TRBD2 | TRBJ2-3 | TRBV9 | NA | CASAVTGLAGVLDTQYF | TGTGCCAGCGCCGTAACTGGACTAGCGGGAGTTTTAGATACGCAGTATTTT
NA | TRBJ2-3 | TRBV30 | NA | CAWENRNTQYF | TGTGCCTGGGAGAATCGGAATACGCAGTATTTT
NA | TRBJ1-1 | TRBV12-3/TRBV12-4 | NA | CASSLMGGTEAFF | TGTGCCAGCAGTTTGATGGGGGGCACTGAAGCTTTCTTT
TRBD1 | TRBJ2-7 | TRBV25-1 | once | CASSPLGQGAREQYF | TGTGCCAGCAGTCCCCTCGGACAGGGGGCCAGGGAGCAGTACTTC
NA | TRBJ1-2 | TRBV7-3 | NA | CASSLTRGSKDTF | TGTGCCAGCAGCTTAACTAGGGGCAGTAAGGACACCTTC
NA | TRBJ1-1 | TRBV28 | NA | CASATLQGPPEAFF | TGTGCCAGCGCGACACTACAGGGCCCCCCTGAAGCTTTCTTT
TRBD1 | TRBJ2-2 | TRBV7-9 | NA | CASSSTGKWELFF | TGTGCCAGCAGCTCGACAGGGAAGTGGGAGCTGTTTTTT
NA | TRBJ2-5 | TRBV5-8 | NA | CASSQGAPGLQTQYF | TGTGCCAGCAGCCAGGGGGCGCCGGGACTACAGACCCAGTACTTC
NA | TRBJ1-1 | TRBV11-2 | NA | CASSPSAGVNTEAFF | TGTGCCAGCAGCCCATCGGCAGGGGTGAACACTGAAGCTTTCTTT
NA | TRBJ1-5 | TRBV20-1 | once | CSASPLTGYNQPQHF | TGCAGTGCTAGTCCCCTTACAGGGTACAATCAGCCCCAGCATTTT
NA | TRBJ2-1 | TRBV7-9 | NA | CASSLTGGEGRQQFF | TGTGCCAGCAGCTTAACCGGGGGTGAAGGGCGACAGCAGTTCTTC
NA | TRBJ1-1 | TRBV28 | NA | CASSFGPPNTEAFF | TGTGCCAGCAGTTTCGGGCCACCCAACACTGAAGCTTTCTTT
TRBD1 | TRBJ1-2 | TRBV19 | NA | CASHRDSNYGYTF | TGTGCCAGTCACCGGGACAGTAACTATGGCTACACCTTC
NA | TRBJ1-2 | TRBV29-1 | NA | CSVERGVGNGYTF | TGCAGCGTTGAAAGGGGAGTAGGGAATGGCTACACCTTC
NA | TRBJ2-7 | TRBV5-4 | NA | CASSLAPQHEQYF | TGTGCCAGCAGCTTGGCCCCTCAGCACGAGCAGTACTTC
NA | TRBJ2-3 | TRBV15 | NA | CATSRDRGRTDTQYF | TGTGCCACCAGCAGAGACAGGGGCCGCACAGATACGCAGTATTTT
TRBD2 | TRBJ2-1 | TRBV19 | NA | CASSTLAGVYNEQFF | TGTGCCAGTAGTACCCTAGCGGGAGTCTACAATGAGCAGTTCTTC
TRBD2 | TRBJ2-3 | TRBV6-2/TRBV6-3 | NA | CASSYGGRPSTDTQYF | TGTGCCAGCAGTTACGGCGGGAGGCCGAGCACAGATACGCAGTATTTT